The present T cell receptor beta chain was sequenced within a study of spatial heterogeneity in lung cancer (dated by TCRdb to between 2018 and 2020). In terms of the full investigation: More beta-chain than alpha-chain transcripts were consistently detected, likely reflecting higher beta-chain transcript abundance. At surgery, both alpha and beta chains were TCR-sequenced in fewer than 250 tumor regions, fewer than 85 matched nontumor lung samples and 50 to 60 PBMC samples. In the raw uncorrected reads, each unique combination of TCR and UMI appeared more than ten times on average. In non-small cell lung cancer, the study quantitatively compared TCR alpha and beta repertoires across several tumor regions, matched nontumor lung, and blood. The study linked features of the TCR repertoire to counts of nonsynonymous mutations, which were determined by whole-exome sequencing of tumor tissue.

Preparation of the library involved 5' RACE. TCRdb names NextSeq 500 as the instrument used. The TCR library protocol attached a unique molecular identifier to each TCR cDNA molecule to allow correction of PCR and sequencing errors. From the authors' description of their analysis: TCR identification, UMI-based error correction and CDR3 extraction were performed with Decombinator tools. TCRs above a frequency of 2 per 1,000, corresponding to the top 1% of the tumor frequency distribution, were defined as expanded. Rényi diversity was computed with the R vegan package after subsampling each repertoire 100 times to 5,000 TCRs. CDR3 similarity networks were built from amino acid triplet string-kernel similarity, with CDR3s being connected when pairwise similarity was above 0.82. Clones were called with MiXCR by TCRdb after fastp trimmed the public reads at Q25, and only in-frame beta chains were retained. Every CDR3 protein is listed once, alongside the most common genes and DNA of its rows. The V and J calls were not made by the authors but by TCRdb's processing. The sample table records 39,000 or so distinct CDR3 sequences; roughly 7.4% of these occur just once. Together, the top ten hold under 30% of the sample.

Paper-wide results and their limitations: Ubiquitous expanded tumor TCRs showed up in blood more often at tumor resection than at routine follow-up. Additional single-cell paired TCR alpha and beta sequencing was considered necessary to confirm, at a functional level, the hypothesis that regional TCRs recognize regional mutations.

About this clonotype itself: Its antigen has not been determined. Base qualities were left out, and no much larger clone turns up one base away.

The germline V gene (reference sequence) gives CDR1 as GTSNPN and CDR2 as SVGIG. V loses 5 bases at its end and J loses 2 bases; junction bases beyond the gene matches: 4. Including cysteine and phenylalanine, the CDR3 has 14 amino acids. The only DNA kept is the CDR3, 42 bases in frame from the first base. What this sample's time point label stands for: sample taken at primary tumor resection. Whole RNA extracted from tumor and nontumor lung tissue, or from cryopreserved PBMC samples, was used for TCR sequencing without cell sorting. The donors were some 72 patients from the lung TRACERx cohort who had early-stage, untreated non-small cell lung cancer. Patients were selected for TCR sequencing only if sufficient RNA was available from at least two tumor regions.

This sequence uses TRBV30 and TRBJ1-2; 11 bases in between match TRBD1. The clonotype comes from a male donor with early-stage non-small cell lung cancer. The source material was PBMCs, sampled at surgery. CDR3 loop: CAWSGTGGNYGYTF. At the DNA level, the sequence is TGTGCCTGGTCCGGGACAGGGGGGAACTATGGCTACACCTTC.